This TCR beta chain was identified in a study of blood T cell repertoires in COVID-19. Study-level information: The United States, Italy and Spain supplied acute and convalescent COVID-19 samples.

Sequencing used immunoSEQ multiplex PCR; TCRdb keeps in-frame clones, though not all of them. The sample lists under 350,000 clones; around nine tenths were seen once. Germline V gene lookup returns CDR1 MGHRA and CDR2 YSYEKL. The CDR3 totals 17 residues. The ends were cut back, 1 base at V and 5 bases at J, with 21 bases in the middle. The V gene is TRBV4-1, the J gene TRBJ2-7; TRBD1 might be the D (5 bases). Sequenced input: peripheral blood. The receptor's source is a man aged 65-85 years with acute or convalescent COVID-19. DNA for the CDR3: TGCGCCAGCAGCCAAGGTGCCCCAACAGGAAGGAGAAACGAGCAGTACTTC. Its translation is CASSQGAPTGRRNEQYF.